A single sample gave rise to the 21 T cell receptor beta chains below, sequenced in a study of blood T cell repertoires in COVID-19. TCRdb keeps only in-frame clones here, not all; method: immunoSEQ multiplex PCR. The profile shows approximately 220,000 clones, 70% to 90% of them singletons. Sequencing was done on a sample of PBMCs or T cells enriched from blood (not recorded which). These receptors all come from a woman aged 40 to 50 with acute COVID-19.

The V and J genes are TRBV7-9 and TRBJ2-5; 7 positions agree with TRBD2. Germline V gene sequence: CDR1 SEHNR, CDR2 FQNEAQ (reference sequence). The CDR3 runs to 13 residues. V shed 3 bases and J 5 bases; nucleotides not matched to a gene: 3. The DNA for the CDR3 is TGTGCCAGCAGCTTGGGAGGGGACGAGACCCAGTACTTC. Encoded protein: CASSLGGDETQYF.

The genes are TRBV11-1 and TRBJ2-1; the D gene is possibly TRBD2 (6 bases). The V gene's germline CDR1 is SGHAT and CDR2 FQDESV (reference sequence). The CDR3 totals 13 residues. The V gene lost 1 base and the J gene lost 9 bases, with 10 bases spanning the gap. The CDR3 loop is CASSLDRRGEQFF. CDR3 DNA: TGTGCCAGCAGCTTAGACAGGAGGGGTGAGCAGTTCTTC.

In this sample, this clone turned up once. The rearrangement joins TRBV19 to TRBJ2-3; 8 bases agree with TRBD2. The V segment lost 6 bases and the J segment 2 bases; nucleotides outside the gene matches: 4. This CDR3 spans 14 amino acids. CDR1 is LNHDA, CDR2 SQIVND, per germline (reference sequence). In nucleotides, the CDR3 is TGTGCCAGTAGGCGGGAGGATGCCACAGATACGCAGTATTTT. It translates to CASRREDATDTQYF.

The chain is built from TRBV27 and TRBJ2-7; 8 bases are shared with TRBD1. CDR3 size: 13 residues. Germline-derived CDR1 and CDR2 are MNHEY and SMNVEV (reference sequence). J was trimmed by 7 bases and V by 6 bases; bases with no gene match: 8. DNA for the CDR3: TGTGCCAGCAGGGGGACAGGATCTTGGGAGCAGTACTTC. Protein product: CASRGTGSWEQYF.

The rearrangement links TRBV5-1 to TRBJ2-3; possible D gene TRBD1, 6 bases. Looked up from germline, CDR1 is SGHRS and CDR2 is YFSETQ. The germline V and J ends were trimmed by 2 bases and 2 bases, with 18 bases remaining between them. CDR3 length: 17 residues. CDR3 DNA: TGCGCCAGCAGCTTCCTACCCGGAACAGGGAACACAGATACGCAGTATTTT. Translating it yields CASSFLPGTGNTDTQYF.

The genes are TRBV7-9 and TRBJ2-7; 8 bases agree with TRBD1. The CDR3 is 15 amino acids. After removal of 4 bases from V and 2 bases from J, the junction contained 7 bases not matched to a gene. The germline CDR1 and CDR2 sequences are SEHNR and FQNEAQ (reference sequence). This chain's CDR3 is CASSYGQGTTYEQYF. The DNA of the CDR3 is TGTGCCAGCAGCTACGGACAGGGAACGACCTACGAGCAGTACTTC.

V and J are TRBV27 and TRBJ2-7, with D possibly TRBD1 on 6 matching bases. V lost 1 base and J 4 bases, leaving 11 bases between the germline ends. The CDR3 sequence is 14 residues long. CDR1 MNHEY and CDR2 SMNVEV come from the germline V gene (reference sequence). CDR3 nucleotides: TGTGCCAGCAGTTTATATGGGACACAATACGAGCAGTACTTC. Translated: CASSLYGTQYEQYF.

V and J are TRBV12-3 or TRBV12-4 and TRBJ1-4; no clear D. The CDR3 extends over 12 amino acids. Between the trimmed V and J ends, which lost 7 bases and 6 bases, there was a span of 9 bases. CDR3 protein: CASKAGYEKLFF. CDR3 bases: TGTGCCAGCAAGGCAGGTTATGAAAAACTGTTTTTT.

V usage is TRBV7-3 and J usage is TRBJ2-5; 7 nucleotides line up with TRBD2. The germline V gene encodes CDR1 SGHTA and CDR2 FQGTGA. V lost 2 bases, J lost 3 bases, and 6 bases stayed unmatched. The CDR3 extends over 15 amino acids. DNA for the CDR3: TGTGCCAGCAGCTTATTGCCTAGCGGTGAAGAGACCCAGTACTTC. This encodes CASSLLPSGEETQYF. The entire variable domain, with the rest obtained from reference TRBV7-3 and TRBJ2-5, is as follows: GAGVSQTPSNKVTEKGKYVELRCDPISGHTALYWYRQSLGQGPEFLIYFQGTGAADDSGLPNDRFFAVRPEGSVSTLKIQRTERGDSAVYLCASSLLPSGEETQYFGPGTRLLVL.

The V call is TRBV27, the J call TRBJ1-2; 8 nucleotides line up with TRBD1. This CDR3 is built from 14 residues. V lost 8 bases and J lost 4; bases outside the gene matches: 9. Germline V lookup: CDR1 MNHEY, CDR2 SMNVEV (reference sequence). DNA for the CDR3: TGTGCCAGCGGATTCGACAGGGGTTCCTATGGCTACACCTTC. Its protein product is CASGFDRGSYGYTF.

This clone has just one count. The chain recombines TRBV25-1 with TRBJ2-1; possible D gene TRBD2, 7 bases. Deletions cut 5 bases from V and 7 bases from J, with 18 bases between. The CDR3 is made up of 15 amino acids. Germline CDR1 is MGHDK and CDR2 is SYGVNS. DNA for the CDR3: TGTGCCAGCAGTTTATCCAGGGGACTAAGGAATGAGCAGTTCTTC. It specifies CASSLSRGLRNEQFF.

The rearrangement uses TRBV6-4 and TRBJ1-6; D gene uncertain. Germline V lookup: CDR1 MRHNA, CDR2 SNTAGT. This CDR3 region has 17 residues. Between the trimmed V and J ends, which lost 2 bases and 7 bases, there was a span of 18 bases. This chain's CDR3 is CASSDAGEVKANSPLHF. In DNA form, the CDR3 reads TGTGCCAGCAGTGACGCCGGGGAGGTTAAGGCAAATTCACCCCTCCACTTT.

The chain joins TRBV7-3 to TRBJ2-2; tentatively, D is TRBD2 (7 bases). The CDR3 spans 17 residues. The V gene lost 2 bases and the J gene lost 7 bases, with 20 bases spanning the gap. Germline V lookup: CDR1 SGHTA, CDR2 FQGTGA. The CDR3 sequence: CASSLGIGRGGSGELFF. DNA for the CDR3: TGTGCCAGCAGCTTAGGGATCGGCAGGGGCGGGAGCGGGGAGCTGTTTTTT.

V usage is TRBV4-1 and J usage is TRBJ1-5, with 9 bases identical to TRBD1. CDR3 length: 15 residues. The J segment lost 2 bases and the V segment lost 3 bases, leaving 2 bases of the junction unmatched. Germline V CDR1 and CDR2: MGHRA, YSYEKL. CDR3 sequence (DNA): TGCGCCAGCAGCCAGCGGACAGGGGGCAATCAGCCCCAGCATTTT. Translating gives CASSQRTGGNQPQHF.

The gene calls are TRBV28 and TRBJ1-3, with D uncertain. V lost 3 bases and J lost 0, with 9 bases in between. This CDR3 is 15 amino acids long. Germline CDR1 and CDR2: MDHEN and SYDVKM. CDR3 nucleotide sequence: TGTGCCAGCAGTTTCAGTCCCCGCTCTGGAAACACCATATATTTT. This codes for CASSFSPRSGNTIYF.

The sample holds one count of this clone. J is TRBJ1-2 and V is TRBV28; 8 bases line up with TRBD1. Germline V gene lookup returns CDR1 MDHEN and CDR2 SYDVKM. The CDR3 sequence is 14 residues long. Losses at the gene ends were 3 bases for V and 5 bases for J; bases not matched to a gene: 5. CDR3 amino acids: CASSFSDRVYGYTF. The CDR3 nucleotides read TGTGCCAGCAGTTTTTCGGACAGGGTATATGGCTACACCTTC.

The sample holds one count of this clone. This chain uses TRBV11-2 with TRBJ1-1; no clear D. This CDR3 region has 16 residues. With 8 bases removed from V and 3 bases from J, the gap between germline ends came to 22 bases. CDR1 is SGHAT and CDR2 is FQNNGV in the germline V gene. CDR3 amino acids: CASSRLGDTSDTEAFF. The CDR3 nucleotides are TGTGCCAGCTCAAGGTTGGGCGACACTTCGGACACTGAAGCTTTCTTT.

The chain uses TRBV9 and TRBJ1-1; 7 nucleotides agree with TRBD1. Germline V gene data show CDR1 as SGDLS and CDR2 as YYNGEE. The V segment lost 3 bases and the J segment 6 bases; nucleotides outside the gene matches: 11. The CDR3 is 15 residues long. The CDR3 is CASSAGDSRSPEAFF. In nucleotides, the CDR3 is TGTGCCAGCAGCGCCGGGGACAGTCGAAGCCCTGAAGCTTTCTTT.

V usage is TRBV5-6 and J usage is TRBJ1-1, with 8 bases that match TRBD1. The CDR3 extends over 14 amino acids. Germline V gene data show CDR1 as SGHDT and CDR2 as YYEEEE. V lost 3 bases to trimming and J lost 2 bases; unmatched junction nucleotides: 3. CDR3 DNA: TGTGCCAGCAGCTGGGGACAGGACAACACTGAAGCTTTCTTT. Its protein is CASSWGQDNTEAFF.

The chain has TRBV10-2 and TRBJ1-5; possible D gene TRBD1, 5 bases. Germline assignment: CDR1 WSHSY and CDR2 SAAADI. This CDR3 contains 13 residues. Trimming left V 5 bases short and J 7 bases short, with 12 bases between. The CDR3 DNA reads as TGCGCCAGCAGTTCCGACAGAAAACAGCCCCAGCATTTT. Its translation is CASSSDRKQPQHF.

The chain is built from TRBV7-3 and TRBJ2-1; D unclear. Trimming stripped 5 bases from V and 5 bases from J, with 13 bases between. The CDR3 has 14 amino acids. The germline V gene encodes CDR1 SGHTA and CDR2 FQGTGA. CDR3 protein: CASSPSDGNNEQFF. CDR3 DNA sequence: TGTGCCAGCAGCCCCAGCGACGGAAACAATGAGCAGTTCTTC.